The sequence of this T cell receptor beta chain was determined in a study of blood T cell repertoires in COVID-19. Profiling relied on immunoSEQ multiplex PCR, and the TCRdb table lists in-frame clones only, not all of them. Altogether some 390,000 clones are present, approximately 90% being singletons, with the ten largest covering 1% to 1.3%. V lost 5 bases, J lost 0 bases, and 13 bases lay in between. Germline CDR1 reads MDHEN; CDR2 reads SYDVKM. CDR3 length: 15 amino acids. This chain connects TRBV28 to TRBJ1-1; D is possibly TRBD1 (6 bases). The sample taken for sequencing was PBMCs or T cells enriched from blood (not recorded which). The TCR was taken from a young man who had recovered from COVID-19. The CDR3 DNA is TGTGCCAGCAGTCTCCCCGGGACACTGAACACTGAAGCTTTCTTT. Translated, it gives CASSLPGTLNTEAFF. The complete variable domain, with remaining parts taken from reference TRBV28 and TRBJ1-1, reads DVKVTQSSRYLVKRTGEKVFLECVQDMDHENMFWYRQDPGLGLRLIYFSYDVKMKEKGDIPEGYSVSREKKERFSLILESASTNQTSMYLCASSLPGTLNTEAFFGQGTRLTVV.